The rows below give T cell receptor beta chains drawn from one sample of a study of blood T cell repertoires in COVID-19. Measured with immunoSEQ multiplex PCR; TCRdb has only the in-frame clones, and not every one. The table includes 160,000 or so clones, around 90% detected once. Sequencing input: peripheral blood. The receptor source for this set is a man between 60 and 75 years old with active or convalescent COVID-19. The CDR3 runs from the conserved cysteine through the conserved F or W. The D gene is left open where the match is weak.

v_call	j_call	d_call	cdr3_length	cdr3_nt	cdr3_aa
TRBV11-3	TRBJ2-3	TRBD2	19	TGTGCCAGCAGCTTCGATACGAAGGTTGCGGCGGGGGGGAGAGATACGCAGTATTTT	CASSFDTKVAAGGRDTQYF
TRBV19	TRBJ1-5	.	16	TGTGCCAGTATGTTAGGCCAGGCACATAGCAATCAGCCCCAGCATTTT	CASMLGQAHSNQPQHF
TRBV14	TRBJ1-4	TRBD1	17	TGTGCCAGCAGCCAAGCCCTAGGACAGGGAGGACGTGAAAAACTGTTTTTT	CASSQALGQGGREKLFF
TRBV25-1	TRBJ2-7	.	13	TGTGCCAGCAGTGTCACTGGGCCTTACGAGCAGTACTTC	CASSVTGPYEQYF
TRBV15	TRBJ1-5	.	15	TGTGCCACCAGCAGAGATACGCACGGAGGGCAGCCCCAGCATTTT	CATSRDTHGGQPQHF
TRBV29-1	TRBJ1-2	.	10	TGCAGCGTTGACGGGTATGGCTACACCTTC	CSVDGYGYTF
TRBV2	TRBJ1-1	.	12	TGTGCCAGCAGTGGGGCCCCCAACTTAGCTTTCTTT	CASSGAPNLAFF
TRBV18	TRBJ1-6	TRBD1	15	TGTGCCAGCTCTCTCGGACAGGGAACCTATTCACCCCTCCACTTT	CASSLGQGTYSPLHF
TRBV6-5	TRBJ1-5	.	13	TGTGCCAGCAGTTACTTCACGGGTCAGCCCCAGCATTTT	CASSYFTGQPQHF
TRBV19	TRBJ2-1	TRBD2	16	TGTGCCAGTAGTCCCGATAGCGGGAACCCCTACAATGAGCAGTTCTTC	CASSPDSGNPYNEQFF
TRBV5-1	TRBJ1-2	.	13	TGCGCCAGCAGCTTGGCGGGATGGGAAGGCTACACCTTC	CASSLAGWEGYTF